The 10 T cell receptor beta chains reported below all come from one sample, sequenced in a study of cytomegalovirus exposure and HLA in healthy donors. This PCR relied on a set of 60 Vbeta primers and 13 Jbeta primers. Sequenced by immunoSEQ multiplex PCR; TCRdb stores in-frame clones only, minus some. The top ten hold over 1% of the sample, which has more than 110,000 clones, 80% seen once. The sequenced material came from PBMCs. Receptors were obtained from a female donor in good health and CMV-seronegative.

This clone was counted once. The genes are TRBV7-9 and TRBJ2-1, with TRBD1 identical over 9 bases. The CDR3 spans 16 residues. J was trimmed by 7 bases and V by 3 bases; bases with no gene match: 10. Germline lookup yields CDR1 SEHNR and CDR2 FQNEAQ (reference sequence). The CDR3 spells CASSFFDRGGRNEQFF. The DNA of the CDR3 is TGTGCCAGCAGCTTTTTCGACAGGGGGGGTAGGAATGAGCAGTTCTTC.

The rearrangement links TRBV28 to TRBJ2-3, with 8 nucleotides matching TRBD1. The CDR3 spans 18 residues. V shed 5 bases, J shed 2 bases, and the junction held 15 bases outside the gene matches. Per germline, CDR1 MDHEN and CDR2 SYDVKM. The CDR3 region is CASSPTYRDRTYTDTQYF. The CDR3 DNA is TGTGCCAGCAGTCCCACTTACCGGGACAGGACCTACACAGATACGCAGTATTTT.

The genes are TRBV5-1 and TRBJ2-5; no clear D. The J call could be wrong; TRBJ2-7 is a better fit for the DNA end. The germline gives CDR1 SGHRS, CDR2 YFSETQ. There are 13 residues in the CDR3. The CDR3 nucleotides read TGCGCCAGCAGCCCGCGCGAATACTACGAGCAGTACTTC. It is translated as CASSPREYYEQYF.

The chain carries TRBV5-4 and TRBJ2-7; D is undetermined. The germline V gene has CDR1 SGHNT and CDR2 YYREEE (reference sequence). The CDR3 contains 14 residues. V lost 1 base, J lost 2 bases, and 10 bases lay in between. CDR3 protein: CASSLFSRTYEQYF. Written as DNA, the CDR3 is TGTGCCAGCAGCTTGTTTTCCAGAACCTACGAGCAGTACTTC. Looking up the rest from reference TRBV5-4 and TRBJ2-7 gives the full variable domain: ETGVTQSPTHLIKTRGQQVTLRCSSQSGHNTVSWYQQALGQGPQFIFQYYREEENGRGNFPPRFSGLQFPNYSSELNVNALELDDSALYLCASSLFSRTYEQYFGPGTRLTVT.

V usage is TRBV30 and J usage is TRBJ2-1; 9 bases line up with TRBD2. V shed 0 bases, J shed 8 bases, and the junction held 11 bases outside the gene matches. Germline CDR1 GTSNPN, CDR2 SVGIG (reference sequence). The CDR3 totals 16 residues. As DNA, the CDR3 is TGTGCCTGGAGTGTAGGCGGGAGGGGGGTGTACGATGAGCAGTTCTTC. Translating it yields CAWSVGGRGVYDEQFF. Complete variable domain (other parts from reference TRBV30 and TRBJ2-1): SQTIHQWPATLVQPVGSPLSLECTVEGTSNPNLYWYRQAAGRGLQLLFYSVGIGQISSEVPQNLSASRPQDRQFILSSKKLLLSDSGFYLCAWSVGGRGVYDEQFFGPGTRLTVL.

V gene TRBV30 combines with J gene TRBJ1-2, with 7 bases fitting TRBD1. The CDR3 has 14 amino acids. The V gene's germline CDR1 is GTSNPN and CDR2 SVGIG (reference sequence). Trimming removed 0 bases from V and 2 bases from J; junction bases left unmatched: 3. CDR3 residues: CAWSVVGGNYGYTF. As DNA, the CDR3 is TGTGCCTGGAGTGTCGTAGGGGGCAACTATGGCTACACCTTC.

The genes are TRBV6-5 and TRBJ1-1; D possibly corresponds to TRBD1 (5 bases). Germline V CDR1 and CDR2: MNHEY, SVGAGI. The CDR3 runs to 12 residues. Deletions cut 5 bases from V and 7 bases from J, with 11 bases between. CDR3 residues: CASSLQGYEAFF. The CDR3 DNA sequence: TGTGCCAGCAGTCTCCAGGGCTATGAAGCTTTCTTT.

The chain joins TRBV7-9 to TRBJ2-5, with D uncertain. Germline V gene lookup returns CDR1 SEHNR and CDR2 FQNEAQ (reference sequence). The V and J ends lost 5 bases and 5 bases respectively, with 9 bases between them. This CDR3 is built from 12 residues. CDR3 sequence (DNA): TGTGCCAGCAGCCAGGCCAGGGAGACCCAGTACTTC. Its translation is CASSQARETQYF.

The gene calls are TRBV11-2 and TRBJ2-3; D gene ambiguous. The V gene's germline CDR1 is SGHAT and CDR2 FQNNGV. V lost 7 bases and J lost 2, with 10 bases in between. CDR3 length: 13 residues. The CDR3 reads CASTPPLTDTQYF. DNA for the CDR3: TGTGCCAGCACCCCCCCACTCACAGATACGCAGTATTTT.

The V gene is TRBV6-1, the J gene TRBJ2-1; no clear D gene. CDR1 MNHNS and CDR2 SASEGT come from the germline V gene. V was clipped by 1 base and J by 10 bases, with 5 bases between them. CDR3 length: 11 amino acids. The CDR3: CASSEDPEQFF. The CDR3 DNA follows: TGTGCCAGCAGTGAAGATCCAGAGCAGTTCTTC.